Each of the 6 T cell receptor beta chains below was sequenced from the same sample in a study of blood T cell repertoires in COVID-19. Produced via immunoSEQ multiplex PCR; TCRdb's table is partial and in-frame only. Of 120,000 or so clones listed, 87% are singletons. Specimen: peripheral blood. Receptors were obtained from a human donor in a cohort sampled during active COVID-19.

This rearrangement joins TRBV15 to TRBJ2-5; the D gene is possibly TRBD2 (5 bases). Germline V gene data show CDR1 as LNHNV and CDR2 as YYDKDF (reference sequence). CDR3 size: 14 residues. Between the trimmed V and J ends, which lost 7 bases and 2 bases, there was a span of 14 bases. CDR3 region: CATMNEREQETQYF. The CDR3 DNA sequence: TGTGCCACCATGAACGAGAGGGAACAAGAGACCCAGTACTTC.

This chain links TRBV28 with TRBJ2-7, with 10 bases lining up with TRBD1. After removal of 9 bases from V and 0 bases from J, the junction contained 2 bases not matched to a gene. The CDR3 extends over 13 amino acids. Per germline, CDR1 MDHEN and CDR2 SYDVKM. The CDR3 sequence: CASGQGGSYEQYF. The CDR3 nucleotides are TGTGCCAGTGGACAGGGGGGCTCCTACGAGCAGTACTTC. Using reference TRBV28 and TRBJ2-7 for the parts outside the CDR3, the full variable domain is DVKVTQSSRYLVKRTGEKVFLECVQDMDHENMFWYRQDPGLGLRLIYFSYDVKMKEKGDIPEGYSVSREKKERFSLILESASTNQTSMYLCASGQGGSYEQYFGPGTRLTVT.

Details on this clone: A much larger clone sits a single nucleotide away, making a read error possible. This chain uses TRBV14 with TRBJ1-1, with a weak D call TRBD1 (5 bases). The CDR3 loop spans 13 amino acids. Trimming removed 5 bases from V and 1 base from J, with 8 bases in between. Germline V CDR1 and CDR2: SGHDN, FVKESK. CDR3 sequence (DNA): TGTGCCAGCAGCGTAGACAGGAACACTGAAGCTTTCTTT. It is translated as CASSVDRNTEAFF.

The chain carries TRBV7-2 and TRBJ1-4; D is perhaps TRBD1 (5 bases). V gave up 8 bases and J gave up 4 bases, with 14 bases separating them. Germline V gene sequence: CDR1 SGHTA, CDR2 FQGNSA. This CDR3 comprises 14 residues. This chain's CDR3 is CASGTGLRNEKLFF. CDR3 DNA sequence: TGTGCCAGCGGCACAGGTTTACGTAATGAAAAACTGTTTTTT.

V gene TRBV18 combines with J gene TRBJ1-6; D might be TRBD1 (5 bases). The CDR3 extends over 15 amino acids. Germline V lookup: CDR1 KGHSH, CDR2 LQKENI. With 2 bases removed from V and 7 bases from J, the gap between germline ends came to 12 bases. CDR3 nucleotides: TGTGCCAGCTCACCAGCGGGACGGATCAATTCACCCCTCCACTTT. Encoded protein: CASSPAGRINSPLHF.

J is TRBJ1-2 and V is TRBV7-2, with D possibly matching TRBD1 (5 bases). The CDR3 runs 13 residues. The germline CDR1 and CDR2 sequences are SGHTA and FQGNSA. Trimming stripped 8 bases from V and 4 bases from J, with 14 bases between. CDR3 in amino acids: CASGIDSSYGYTF. CDR3 coding DNA: TGTGCCAGCGGGATCGACAGCAGCTATGGCTACACCTTC.